These 3 T cell receptor beta chains were all obtained from the same sample, sequenced in a study of OX40 agonist ivuxolimab in advanced cancers. Repertoires were generated with immunoSEQ multiplex PCR, while TCRdb's copy carries only in-frame clones and drops some. The table has about 50,000 clones, about nine tenths seen once. The source material was CD4+ or CD8+ T cells sorted from blood, sampled in a trial of the OX40 agonist ivuxolimab. Receptor source: an adult with an advanced solid tumor such as melanoma, head and neck, liver or kidney cancer.

This clone was seen just once. This rearrangement joins TRBV2 to TRBJ2-2, with D unclear. The CDR3 extends over 15 amino acids. V lost 7 bases, J lost 6 bases, and 18 bases lay in between. The germline V gene encodes CDR1 SNHLY and CDR2 FYNNEI. CDR3 nucleotide sequence: TGTGCCAGCAAGGACCCTCGGAATGAGTCCGGGGAGCTGTTTTTT. It encodes CASKDPRNESGELFF.

This chain uses TRBV6-5 with TRBJ1-1; 7 nucleotides agree with TRBD1. Germline values: CDR1 MNHEY, CDR2 SVGAGI. The trim removed 5 bases at V and 0 bases at J, leaving 3 bases unmatched. This CDR3 comprises 14 residues. The CDR3 nucleotides read TGTGCCAGCAGTCTACAGGGGTTGAACACTGAAGCTTTCTTT. As protein: CASSLQGLNTEAFF.

V gene TRBV27 combines with J gene TRBJ2-1; 10 nucleotides match TRBD2. The germline V gene has CDR1 MNHEY and CDR2 SMNVEV (reference sequence). The ends lost 4 bases at V and 8 bases at J; junction bases unmatched: 11. This CDR3 region has 16 residues. The CDR3 DNA follows: TGTGCCAGCAGTTCGAGTCAGCGGGGGGGCCCGGATGAGCAGTTCTTC. This gives the protein CASSSSQRGGPDEQFF.